A selection of T cell receptor beta chains follows, all from one sample in a study of T-cell memory formation after mild COVID-19. TCRdb recomputed calls from the 5' RACE reads with MiXCR, one row per CDR3 protein. The sample contains under 450,000 distinct CDR3 sequences, roughly 14% of which appear only once. Sequenced sample: PBMCs or a T cell subset sorted from them (not recorded which). All receptors derive from a young man who had mild COVID-19 (a few samples of this study predate the infection). Cell type and time point are not known. Both conserved end residues are part of each CDR3.

v_call: TRBV10-3
cdr3_aa: CAISETGTSGGNEQFF

v_call: TRBV5-1
cdr3_aa: CASSHLTGTDYGYTF

v_call: TRBV5-1
cdr3_aa: CASSLSDTGGLLGSPLHF

v_call: TRBV6-2/TRBV6-3
cdr3_aa: CASSQRGQGYGYTF

v_call: TRBV5-1
cdr3_aa: CASSLAYGGHSNQPQHF

v_call: TRBV20-1
cdr3_aa: CSARDLRGVLETQYF

v_call: TRBV6-2/TRBV6-3
cdr3_aa: CASSYRQEYNEQFF

v_call: TRBV6-5
cdr3_aa: CASSDRAYVRSYNSPLHF

v_call: TRBV20-1
cdr3_aa: CSASGGNTDTQYF

v_call: TRBV2
cdr3_aa: CASWGPRNTEAFF

v_call: TRBV15
cdr3_aa: CATSSYLNTEAFF

v_call: TRBV12-3/TRBV12-4
cdr3_aa: CASSSEKNEQFF

v_call: TRBV6-2/TRBV6-3
cdr3_aa: CASSYSMTAYGYTF

v_call: TRBV6-1
cdr3_aa: CASSGPDSQATDTQYF

v_call: TRBV19
cdr3_aa: CASSMQGRTGELFF

v_call: TRBV5-5
cdr3_aa: CASSLTSYEQYF

v_call: TRBV6-6
cdr3_aa: CASSYSKEAGPNTEAFF

v_call: TRBV11-2
cdr3_aa: CASSLTTGRTEAFF

v_call: TRBV18
cdr3_aa: CASSDRFTYEQYF

v_call: TRBV23-1
cdr3_aa: CASSQPPAGLDTQYF

v_call: TRBV6-6
cdr3_aa: CASSSTAVVSEAFF

v_call: TRBV20-1
cdr3_aa: CSASQAGTSVYEQYF

v_call: TRBV4-2
cdr3_aa: CASSQEPGQDYNEQFF

v_call: TRBV5-4
cdr3_aa: CASSPGGANYNEQFF

v_call: TRBV20-1
cdr3_aa: CSARDHRGATDTQYF

v_call: TRBV7-9
cdr3_aa: CASSFGGDGYTF

v_call: TRBV5-1
cdr3_aa: CASSLSTLNTEAFF

v_call: TRBV12-3/TRBV12-4
cdr3_aa: CASSRGYEAFF

v_call: TRBV7-9
cdr3_aa: CASSFGAAGLENTEAFF

v_call: TRBV18
cdr3_aa: CASSPRLTSGGKDTQYF

v_call: TRBV4-2
cdr3_aa: CASSQGRYSDEDIQYF

v_call: TRBV5-1
cdr3_aa: CASSSSSHSSYEQYF

v_call: TRBV5-5
cdr3_aa: CASSLAGQPYNEQFF

v_call: TRBV20-1
cdr3_aa: CSAPRTSGSGETQYF

v_call: TRBV7-6
cdr3_aa: CASSFLGLAGSGELFF

v_call: TRBV19
cdr3_aa: CASSIEPNRGVRNNEQFF

v_call: TRBV12-3/TRBV12-4
cdr3_aa: CASSFFGVNTEAFF

v_call: TRBV4-1
cdr3_aa: CASSHRDPTRAEAFF

v_call: TRBV18
cdr3_aa: CASSPAEDREAFF

v_call: TRBV7-6
cdr3_aa: CASSSSPGQFGEKLFF

v_call: TRBV15
cdr3_aa: CATSSQPGGTVAYEQYF

v_call: TRBV20-1
cdr3_aa: CSARDPEGGRGSEAFF

v_call: TRBV4-1
cdr3_aa: CASSPDTGTAQPQHF

v_call: TRBV7-9
cdr3_aa: CASNSHGLSYEQYF

v_call: TRBV2
cdr3_aa: CASSATGNYGYTF

v_call: TRBV7-3
cdr3_aa: CASSSGPPTKQYF

v_call: TRBV12-5
cdr3_aa: CASGFLVRGSTGELFF

v_call: TRBV4-2
cdr3_aa: CASSQDGLGGGIQYF

v_call: TRBV5-4
cdr3_aa: CASSPEYEETQYF

v_call: TRBV7-9
cdr3_aa: CASSLRLAGVHETQYF

v_call: TRBV10-3
cdr3_aa: CAISSSTDTQYF

v_call: TRBV20-1
cdr3_aa: CSAREWQTQETQYF

v_call: TRBV27
cdr3_aa: CASSQYPLTDTQYF

v_call: TRBV7-2
cdr3_aa: CASSRQSNANQPQHF

v_call: TRBV20-1
cdr3_aa: CSAPPSGGRETQYF

v_call: TRBV15
cdr3_aa: CATSRDPSGVYGYTF

v_call: TRBV9
cdr3_aa: CASSPTTKYNEQFF